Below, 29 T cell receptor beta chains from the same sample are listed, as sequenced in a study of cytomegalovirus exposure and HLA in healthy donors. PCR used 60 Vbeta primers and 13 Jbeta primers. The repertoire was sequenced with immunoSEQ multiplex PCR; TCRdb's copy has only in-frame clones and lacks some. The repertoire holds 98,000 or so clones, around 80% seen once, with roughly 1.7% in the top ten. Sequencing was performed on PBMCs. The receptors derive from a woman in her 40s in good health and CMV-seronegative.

The CDR3 spells CASVATGFTGELFF. CDR3 sequence (DNA): TGTGCCAGCGTGGCGACAGGGTTCACCGGGGAGCTGTTTTTT. The rearrangement links TRBV28 to TRBJ2-2; 7 bases are a match to TRBD1. V was pared by 8 bases and J by 4 bases, with 7 bases of the junction left unmatched. CDR1 and CDR2 from the germline V gene are MDHEN and SYDVKM. The CDR3 has 14 residues.

This chain's CDR3 is CASSLDRTSGYEQYF. The CDR3 nucleotides read TGTGCCAGCAGCTTAGACCGGACTAGCGGCTACGAGCAGTACTTC. The V and J genes are TRBV11-2 and TRBJ2-7; 10 positions match TRBD2. The CDR3 contains 15 residues. After removal of 0 bases from V and 3 bases from J, the junction contained 2 bases not matched to a gene. Germline assignment: CDR1 SGHAT and CDR2 FQNNGV. The whole variable domain, filled in from reference TRBV11-2 and TRBJ2-7, reads EAGVAQSPRYKIIEKRQSVAFWCNPISGHATLYWYQQILGQGPKLLIQFQNNGVVDDSQLPKDRFSAERLKGVDSTLKIQPAKLEDSAVYLCASSLDRTSGYEQYFGPGTRLTVT.

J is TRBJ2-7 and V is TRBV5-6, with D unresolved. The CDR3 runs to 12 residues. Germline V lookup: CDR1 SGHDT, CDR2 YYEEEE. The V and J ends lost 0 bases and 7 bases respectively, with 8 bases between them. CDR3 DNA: TGTGCCAGCAGCTTGGGGCCCCAGGAGCAGTACTTC. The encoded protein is CASSLGPQEQYF.

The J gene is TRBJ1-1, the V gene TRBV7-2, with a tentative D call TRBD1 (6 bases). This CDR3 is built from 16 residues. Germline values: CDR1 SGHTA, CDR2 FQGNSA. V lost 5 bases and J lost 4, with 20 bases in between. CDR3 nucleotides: TGTGCCAGCAGCCTCACCGGGGGCTCGGGAGGCACTGAAGCTTTCTTT. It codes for CASSLTGGSGGTEAFF.

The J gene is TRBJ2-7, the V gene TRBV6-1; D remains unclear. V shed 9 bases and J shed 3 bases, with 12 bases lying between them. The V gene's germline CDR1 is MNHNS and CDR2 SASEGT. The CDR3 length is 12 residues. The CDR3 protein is CASDSPRYEQYF. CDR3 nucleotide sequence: TGTGCCAGTGACTCCCCACGCTACGAGCAGTACTTC.

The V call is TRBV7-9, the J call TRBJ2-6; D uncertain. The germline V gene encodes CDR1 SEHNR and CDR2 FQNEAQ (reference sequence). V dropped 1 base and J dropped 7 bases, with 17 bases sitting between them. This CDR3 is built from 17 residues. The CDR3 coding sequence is TGTGCCAGCAGCTTAGGTTACGGAACAGAGTCTGCCAACGTCCTGACTTTC. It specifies CASSLGYGTESANVLTF.

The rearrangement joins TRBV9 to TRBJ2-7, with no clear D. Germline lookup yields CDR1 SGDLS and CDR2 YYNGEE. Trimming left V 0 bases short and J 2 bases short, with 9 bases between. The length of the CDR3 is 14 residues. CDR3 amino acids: CASSVGGSPYEQYF. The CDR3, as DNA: TGTGCCAGCAGCGTAGGAGGCAGTCCCTACGAGCAGTACTTC.

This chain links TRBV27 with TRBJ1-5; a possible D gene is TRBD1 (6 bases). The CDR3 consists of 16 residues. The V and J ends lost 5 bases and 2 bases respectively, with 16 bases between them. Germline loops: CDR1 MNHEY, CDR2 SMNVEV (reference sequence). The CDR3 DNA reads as TGTGCCAGCAGTCCACTCACCCACAGGGGCAATCAGCCCCAGCATTTT. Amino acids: CASSPLTHRGNQPQHF.

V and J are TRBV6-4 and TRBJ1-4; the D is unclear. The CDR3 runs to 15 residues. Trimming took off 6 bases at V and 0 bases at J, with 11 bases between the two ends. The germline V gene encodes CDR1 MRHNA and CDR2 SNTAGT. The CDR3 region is CASSTSGATNEKLFF. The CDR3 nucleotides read TGTGCCAGCAGCACATCCGGGGCAACTAATGAAAAACTGTTTTTT.

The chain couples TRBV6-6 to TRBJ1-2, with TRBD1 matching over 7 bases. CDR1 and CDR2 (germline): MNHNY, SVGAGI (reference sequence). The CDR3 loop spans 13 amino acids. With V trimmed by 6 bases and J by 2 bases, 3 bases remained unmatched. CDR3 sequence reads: CASSPGQNYGYTF. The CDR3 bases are TGTGCCAGCAGCCCGGGACAGAACTATGGCTACACCTTC.

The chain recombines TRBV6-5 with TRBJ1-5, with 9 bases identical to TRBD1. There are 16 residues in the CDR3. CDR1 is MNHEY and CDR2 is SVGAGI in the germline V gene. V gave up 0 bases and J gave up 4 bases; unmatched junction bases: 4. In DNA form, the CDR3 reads TGTGCCAGCAGTTACTCCGGGACAGGGACAAATCAGCCCCAGCATTTT. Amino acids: CASSYSGTGTNQPQHF.

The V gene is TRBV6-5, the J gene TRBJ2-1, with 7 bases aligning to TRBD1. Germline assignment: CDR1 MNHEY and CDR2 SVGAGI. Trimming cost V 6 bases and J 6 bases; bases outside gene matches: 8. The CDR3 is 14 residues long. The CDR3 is CASRRQGSVNEQFF. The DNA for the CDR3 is TGTGCCAGCAGACGACAGGGTTCGGTCAATGAGCAGTTCTTC.

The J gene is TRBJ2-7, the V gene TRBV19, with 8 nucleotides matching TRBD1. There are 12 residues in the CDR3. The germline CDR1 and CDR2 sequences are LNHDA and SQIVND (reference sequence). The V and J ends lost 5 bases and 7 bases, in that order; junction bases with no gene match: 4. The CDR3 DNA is TGTGCCAGTAGTCCCAACAGGGGGGAGCAGTACTTC. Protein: CASSPNRGEQYF.

The CDR3 sequence: CASSQEGLAGANEQFF. For the CDR3, the DNA is TGCGCCAGCAGCCAAGAAGGCCTAGCGGGAGCGAATGAGCAGTTCTTC. The chain has TRBV4-1 and TRBJ2-1; TRBD2 matches 10 bases. This CDR3 contains 16 residues. Germline lookup yields CDR1 MGHRA and CDR2 YSYEKL. V lost 0 bases to trimming and J lost 7 bases; unmatched junction nucleotides: 6.

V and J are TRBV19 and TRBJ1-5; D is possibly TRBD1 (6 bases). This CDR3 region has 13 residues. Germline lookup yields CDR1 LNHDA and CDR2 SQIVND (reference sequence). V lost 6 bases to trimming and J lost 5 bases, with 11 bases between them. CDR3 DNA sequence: TGTGCCAGTAGCTGGACAGTAGATCAGCCCCAGCATTTT. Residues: CASSWTVDQPQHF.

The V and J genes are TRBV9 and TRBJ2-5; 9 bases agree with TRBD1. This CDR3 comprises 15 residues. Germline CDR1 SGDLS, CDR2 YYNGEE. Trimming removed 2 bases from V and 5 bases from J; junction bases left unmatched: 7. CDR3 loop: CASSVGTGSFETQYF. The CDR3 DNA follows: TGTGCCAGCAGCGTCGGGACAGGGTCTTTCGAGACCCAGTACTTC.

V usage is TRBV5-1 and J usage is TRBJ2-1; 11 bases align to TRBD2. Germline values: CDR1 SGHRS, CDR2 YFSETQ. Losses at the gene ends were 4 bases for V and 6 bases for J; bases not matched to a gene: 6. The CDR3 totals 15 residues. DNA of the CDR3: TGCGCCAGCAGCCGAACCGGGACTAGCGGCAATGAGCAGTTCTTC. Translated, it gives CASSRTGTSGNEQFF.

The CDR3 reads CASSFGWEGRSYEQYF. CDR3 nucleotides: TGTGCCAGCAGCTTCGGTTGGGAGGGGCGGTCCTACGAGCAGTACTTC. The genes are TRBV28 and TRBJ2-7, with 7 bases matching TRBD2. The germline CDR1 and CDR2 sequences are MDHEN and SYDVKM. The CDR3 loop spans 16 amino acids. V was clipped by 6 bases and J by 1 base; unmatched bases: 12.

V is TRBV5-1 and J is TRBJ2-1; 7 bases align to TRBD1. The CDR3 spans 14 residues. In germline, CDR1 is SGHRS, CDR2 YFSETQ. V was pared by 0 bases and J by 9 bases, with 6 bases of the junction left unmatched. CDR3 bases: TGCGCCAGCAGCTTGGTTAGGGGGCGCGGTGAGCAGTTCTTC. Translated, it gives CASSLVRGRGEQFF. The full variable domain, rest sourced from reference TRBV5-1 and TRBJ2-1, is KAGVTQTPRYLIKTRGQQVTLSCSPISGHRSVSWYQQTPGQGLQFLFEYFSETQRNKGNFPGRFSGRQFSNSRSEMNVSTLELGDSALYLCASSLVRGRGEQFFGPGTRLTVL.

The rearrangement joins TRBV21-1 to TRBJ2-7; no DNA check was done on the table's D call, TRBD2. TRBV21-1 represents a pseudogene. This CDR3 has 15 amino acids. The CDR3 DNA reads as TGTGCCAGCCTGGGCCCGGGACTCGGGGCGTACGAGCAGTACTTC. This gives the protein CASLGPGLGAYEQYF.

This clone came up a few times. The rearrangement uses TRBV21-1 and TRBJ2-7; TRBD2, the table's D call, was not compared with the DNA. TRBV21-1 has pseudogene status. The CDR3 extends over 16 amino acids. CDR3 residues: CASSKFGGIPSYEQYF. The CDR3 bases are TGTGCCAGCAGCAAATTCGGGGGAATTCCCTCCTACGAGCAGTACTTC.

The CDR3 region has the DNA TGCGCCACCAAGAAAGGGACAGGGGGCTACGAGCAGTACTTC. It is translated as CATKKGTGGYEQYF. This chain uses TRBV5-1 with TRBJ2-7; 11 bases map to TRBD1. With V trimmed by 9 bases and J by 3 bases, 8 bases remained unmatched. The CDR3 runs to 14 residues. Looked up from germline, CDR1 is SGHRS and CDR2 is YFSETQ.

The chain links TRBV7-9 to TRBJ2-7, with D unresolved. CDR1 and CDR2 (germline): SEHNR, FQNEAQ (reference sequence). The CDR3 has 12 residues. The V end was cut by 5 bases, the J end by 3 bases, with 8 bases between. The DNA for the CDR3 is TGTGCCAGCAGCCCCACCAGCTACGAGCAGTACTTC. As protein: CASSPTSYEQYF.

The CDR3: CSVEDRFGHGTGELFF. In DNA, the CDR3 is TGCAGCGTTGAAGATCGTTTCGGACACGGGACCGGGGAGCTGTTTTTT. This chain joins TRBV29-1 and TRBJ2-2; D perhaps matches TRBD1 (5 bases). The CDR3 runs 16 residues. CDR1 and CDR2 (germline): SQVTM, ANQGSEA. With 0 bases removed from V and 5 bases from J, the gap between germline ends came to 16 bases.

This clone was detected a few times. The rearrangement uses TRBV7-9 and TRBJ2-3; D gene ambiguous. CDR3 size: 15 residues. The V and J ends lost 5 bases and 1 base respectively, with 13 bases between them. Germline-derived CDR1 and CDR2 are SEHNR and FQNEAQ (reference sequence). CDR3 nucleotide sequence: TGTGCCAGCAGCCGCGAGGATGATGGCACAGATACGCAGTATTTT. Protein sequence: CASSREDDGTDTQYF.

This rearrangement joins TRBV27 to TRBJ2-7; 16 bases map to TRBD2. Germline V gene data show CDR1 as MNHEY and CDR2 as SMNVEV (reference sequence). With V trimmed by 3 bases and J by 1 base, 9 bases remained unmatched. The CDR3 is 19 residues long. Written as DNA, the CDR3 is TGTGCCAGCAGTTTTCTCTCGGGACTAGCGGGAGGGGGATCCTACGAGCAGTACTTC. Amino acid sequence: CASSFLSGLAGGGSYEQYF.

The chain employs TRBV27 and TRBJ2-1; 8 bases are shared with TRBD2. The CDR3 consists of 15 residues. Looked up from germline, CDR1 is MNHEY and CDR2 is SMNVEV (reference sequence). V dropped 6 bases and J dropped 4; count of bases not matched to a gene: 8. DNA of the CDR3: TGTGCCAGCAGACTCACTAGCGGACCTTACAATGAGCAGTTCTTC. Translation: CASRLTSGPYNEQFF.

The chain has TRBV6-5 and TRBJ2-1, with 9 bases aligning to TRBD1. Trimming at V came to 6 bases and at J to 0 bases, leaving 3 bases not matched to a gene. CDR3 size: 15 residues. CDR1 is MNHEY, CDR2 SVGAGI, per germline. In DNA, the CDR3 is TGTGCCAGCAGGGGGGACAGGGCCTCCTACAATGAGCAGTTCTTC. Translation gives CASRGDRASYNEQFF.

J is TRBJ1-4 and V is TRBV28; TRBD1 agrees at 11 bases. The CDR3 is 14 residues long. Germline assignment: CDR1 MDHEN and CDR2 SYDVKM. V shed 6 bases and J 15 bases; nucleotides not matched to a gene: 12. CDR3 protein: CASSLGTGGQRVFF. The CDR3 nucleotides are TGTGCCAGCAGCCTGGGGACAGGGGGTCAGCGGGTGTTTTTT. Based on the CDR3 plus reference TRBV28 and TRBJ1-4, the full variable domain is DVKVTQSSRYLVKRTGEKVFLECVQDMDHENMFWYRQDPGLGLRLIYFSYDVKMKEKGDIPEGYSVSREKKERFSLILESASTNQTSMYLCASSLGTGGQRVFFGSGTQLSVL.